The 18 T cell receptor beta chains reported below all come from one sample, sequenced in a study of spatial heterogeneity in lung cancer. Study findings and constraints: Counts of expanded intratumoral alpha and beta TCRs tracked tumor mutation counts.

From the 5' RACE reads, TCRdb called clonotypes with MiXCR, one entry per CDR3 protein. The sample carries around 4,200 distinct CDR3 sequences, under 13% recorded once. Antigens for these TCRs are unknown. Regarding time point: sample taken at primary tumor resection. Sequenced material: lung tumor tissue, taken at surgery. The source of these receptors is a female donor with early-stage non-small cell lung cancer.

The rearrangement joins TRBV9 to TRBJ1-3; D uncertain. From germline, CDR1 is SGDLS and CDR2 YYNGEE. The CDR3 totals 12 residues. Trimming cost V 7 bases and J 8 bases, with 13 bases left between them. In nucleotides, the CDR3 is TGTGCCAGCGCTCTACCCAGGTACACCATATATTTT. This sequence encodes CASALPRYTIYF.

This clonotype showed up just a few times. This rearrangement joins TRBV29-1 to TRBJ2-1; TRBD1 matches at 8 bases. This CDR3 has 12 residues. From germline, CDR1 is SQVTM and CDR2 ANQGSEA. With 8 bases clipped from V and 8 bases from J, the junction kept 8 bases outside the gene matches. The CDR3 DNA reads TGCAGCTACCGTCCAGGGGGCGATGAGCAGTTCTTC. Its translation is CSYRPGGDEQFF.

By frequency in the sample, this clonotype is medium-sized. The chain carries TRBV2 and TRBJ2-6; D not resolved. The CDR3 is 14 residues long. Germline CDR1 and CDR2: SNHLY and FYNNEI. The V and J ends lost 8 bases and 3 bases respectively, with 11 bases between them. The CDR3 nucleotides are TGTGCCAGCCGCTTGGCCCTTGGGGCCAACGTCCTGACTTTC. This encodes CASRLALGANVLTF. Looking up the rest from reference TRBV2 and TRBJ2-6 gives the full variable domain: EPEVTQTPSHQVTQMGQEVILRCVPISNHLYFYWYRQILGQKVEFLVSFYNNEISEKSEIFDDQFSVERPDGSNFTLKIRSTKLEDSAMYFCASRLALGANVLTFGAGSRLTVL.

This clonotype is medium-sized in the sample. This chain joins TRBV12-3 or TRBV12-4 and TRBJ2-1; TRBD1 aligns across 7 bases. The junction had 5 bases not matched to a gene; V was cut back by 5 bases and J by 4 bases. This CDR3 spans 14 amino acids. CDR3 sequence: CASSPPGQYNEQFF. The CDR3 DNA sequence: TGTGCCAGCAGTCCGCCGGGACAGTACAATGAGCAGTTCTTC.

Within the sample, this clonotype is medium-sized. V gene TRBV20-1 combines with J gene TRBJ2-2, with D perhaps matching TRBD1 (5 bases). In germline, CDR1 is DFQATT, CDR2 SNEGSKA (reference sequence). Trimming removed 3 bases from V and 0 bases from J, with 14 bases in between. CDR3 length: 16 amino acids. The CDR3 region is CSASPKGQTNTGELFF. The DNA for the CDR3 is TGCAGTGCTAGCCCCAAAGGACAAACGAACACCGGGGAGCTGTTTTTT.

The chain carries TRBV6-6 and TRBJ2-5, with 8 bases aligning to TRBD2. V was clipped by 5 bases and J by 5 bases; unmatched bases: 10. Germline loops: CDR1 MNHNY, CDR2 SVGAGI (reference sequence). The CDR3 has 15 residues. DNA of the CDR3: TGTGCCAGCAGTGGAAGACTAGCGATCGTTGAGACCCAGTACTTC. This gives the protein CASSGRLAIVETQYF.

By share, this clonotype counts as medium-sized. V and J are TRBV12-3 or TRBV12-4 and TRBJ1-5; D call uncertain. CDR3 size: 13 residues. V was trimmed by 6 bases and J by 5 bases, leaving 11 bases between them. CDR3 nucleotide sequence: TGTGCCAGCAGGTCGACCGGGCATCAGCCCCAGCATTTT. This translates into CASRSTGHQPQHF.

This clonotype is labeled as large. The J gene is TRBJ2-1, the V gene TRBV19, with D possibly called TRBD1 or TRBD2 (6 bases each). This CDR3 comprises 12 residues. Per germline, CDR1 LNHDA and CDR2 SQIVND (reference sequence). Trimming cost V 5 bases and J 9 bases, with 11 bases left between them. The CDR3: CASSPGGGEQFF. The CDR3, as DNA: TGTGCCAGTAGTCCCGGAGGGGGTGAGCAGTTCTTC.

This clonotype was seen a few times. The rearrangement links TRBV20-1 to TRBJ1-5; TRBD1 agrees at 10 bases. The CDR3 sequence is 13 residues long. The V and J ends lost 3 bases and 5 bases, in that order; junction bases with no gene match: 1. CDR1 DFQATT and CDR2 SNEGSKA come from the germline V gene (reference sequence). The CDR3 bases are TGCAGTGCTAGGGGGACAGGGGATCAGCCCCAGCATTTT. As protein: CSARGTGDQPQHF.

This clonotype was observed a handful of times. The chain combines TRBV29-1 with TRBJ1-2; possible D gene TRBD1, 6 bases. The length of the CDR3 is 14 residues. Germline values: CDR1 SQVTM, CDR2 ANQGSEA. V was clipped by 4 bases and J by 0 bases, with 12 bases between them. In DNA form, the CDR3 reads TGCAGCGTTGGCCGGGACACATCTAACTATGGCTACACCTTC. It is translated as CSVGRDTSNYGYTF.

This clonotype came up a few times. This sequence joins TRBV5-1 and TRBJ1-1, with 9 bases fitting TRBD1. CDR1 is SGHRS, CDR2 YFSETQ, per germline. The J segment lost 5 bases and the V segment lost 2 bases, leaving 4 bases of the junction unmatched. This CDR3 region has 14 residues. CDR3 protein: CASSLDRGGTEAFF. The CDR3 coding sequence is TGCGCCAGCAGCTTAGACAGGGGGGGGACTGAAGCTTTCTTT.

By frequency in the sample, this clonotype is medium-sized. The chain is built from TRBV20-1 and TRBJ2-1; 8 nucleotides line up with TRBD2. V was pared by 3 bases and J by 2 bases, with 6 bases of the junction left unmatched. CDR1 and CDR2 (germline): DFQATT, SNEGSKA (reference sequence). The CDR3 is 15 amino acids. CDR3 sequence reads: CSASRRGGAYNEQFF. CDR3 DNA sequence: TGCAGTGCTAGTCGCCGGGGGGGGGCCTACAATGAGCAGTTCTTC.

This chain uses TRBV5-1 with TRBJ1-5; D might be TRBD1 (6 bases). Germline V gene sequence: CDR1 SGHRS, CDR2 YFSETQ. V lost 2 bases and J lost 0, with 9 bases in between. This CDR3 has 15 residues. The CDR3 spells CASSLQGYSNQPQHF. The DNA for the CDR3 is TGCGCCAGCAGCTTACAGGGCTATAGCAATCAGCCCCAGCATTTT.

This clonotype has more than one count but fewer than ten. This chain uses TRBV20-1 with TRBJ2-2; 9 nucleotides match TRBD1. CDR1 DFQATT and CDR2 SNEGSKA come from the germline V gene (reference sequence). The V gene end was trimmed by 0 bases and the J gene end by 6 bases; junction bases not matched to a gene: 5. The CDR3 is made up of 15 amino acids. CDR3 loop: CSARDSGTGSGELFF. The DNA for the CDR3 is TGCAGTGCTAGAGATAGTGGGACAGGGTCCGGGGAGCTGTTTTTT.

This clonotype is judged medium-sized. This chain uses TRBV28 with TRBJ2-7; D remains unclear. With 3 bases removed from V and 3 bases from J, the gap between germline ends came to 6 bases. Per germline, CDR1 MDHEN and CDR2 SYDVKM. This CDR3 is 12 amino acids long. The CDR3 is CASSFYSYEQYF. For the CDR3, the DNA is TGTGCCAGCAGTTTCTACAGCTACGAGCAGTACTTC.

Remarks on this clonotype: A clone one base away is much larger, so this may be a read error. The V and J genes are TRBV4-2 and TRBJ2-3; D is unclear. Germline lookup yields CDR1 LGHNA and CDR2 YNFKEQ. The length of the CDR3 is 14 residues. The CDR3 reads CAGSLLTSTDTQYF. DNA for the CDR3: TGTGCCGGCAGCCTCCTGACTAGCACAGATACGCAGTATTTT.

This clonotype is medium-sized. The chain joins TRBV12-3 or TRBV12-4 to TRBJ2-2, with unresolved D. The CDR3 has 13 residues. Between the trimmed V and J ends, which lost 2 bases and 1 base, there was a span of 2 bases. CDR3 nucleotide sequence: TGTGCCAGCAGTTTATTGAACACCGGGGAGCTGTTTTTT. Protein product: CASSLLNTGELFF.

This clonotype is labeled medium-sized. This chain connects TRBV29-1 to TRBJ2-3, with 9 bases lining up with TRBD1. Trimming at V came to 0 bases and at J to 4 bases, leaving 5 bases not matched to a gene. This CDR3 has 15 residues. In germline, CDR1 is SQVTM, CDR2 ANQGSEA. DNA for the CDR3: TGCAGCGTTGAAGACGGTACAGGGGGCCCAGATACGCAGTATTTT. This gives the protein CSVEDGTGGPDTQYF.